Listed below are T cell receptor beta chains from one sample, sequenced in a study of Ad26.COV2.S vaccination and SARS-CoV-2 variants. Assay: immunoSEQ multiplex PCR; the TCRdb copy retains only in-frame clones and omits some. The top ten hold approximately 12% of the sample, which has around 300,000 clones, roughly 90% seen once. This specimen was peripheral blood, taken in a trial of Ad26.COV2.S vaccine versus placebo. The origin of the receptors is a person between 18 and 60 years old who received the Ad26.COV2.S COVID-19 vaccine or a placebo. Each CDR3 is given with its conserved first and last residue. The D gene is left open where the match is weak. Size is omitted from some rows. Given values are once, few, many or a class for expanded clones.

V	D	J	size	DNA	CDR3
TRBV28	-	TRBJ1-5	-	TGTGCCAGCAGTGGCGAGCCGGGACCTCCAGCGGGCAATCAGCCCCAGCATTTT	CASSGEPGPPAGNQPQHF
TRBV6-5	TRBD1	TRBJ1-4	-	TGTGCCAGCAGTTACTCAGGGACAGCCGATGAAAAACTGTTTTTT	CASSYSGTADEKLFF
TRBV7-2	-	TRBJ1-1	-	TGTGCCAGCAGCACCCAGACAGACACTGAAGCTTTCTTT	CASSTQTDTEAFF
TRBV4-3	-	TRBJ2-7	-	TGCGCCAGCAGCCAAGATCGGCAGGCGAGCTCCTACGAGCAGTACTTC	CASSQDRQASSYEQYF
TRBV25-1	TRBD1	TRBJ2-7	once	TGTGCCAGCAGTGGGACAGGGGTTTCCTACGAGCAGTACTTC	CASSGTGVSYEQYF
TRBV5-6	TRBD1	TRBJ2-2	-	TGTGCCAGCAGCTTGGACAGGGGCCTGAGGACCGGGGAGCTGTTTTTT	CASSLDRGLRTGELFF
TRBV27	-	TRBJ2-2	-	TGTGCCAGCAGTAAAGGATATGAATCCAGGGAGCTGTTTTTT	CASSKGYESRELFF
TRBV6-5	-	TRBJ2-7	-	TGTGCCAGCAGTTACTTGTCAGGGGGGCTACGAGCGCAGTACTTC	CASSYLSGGLRAQYF
TRBV11-3	TRBD1	TRBJ2-1	-	TGTGCCAGCAGCCAGGGGGTAAACAATGAGCAGTTCTTC	CASSQGVNNEQFF
TRBV19	TRBD1	TRBJ1-2	few	TGTGCCAGTAGTATAGGCACCGGGACAGCCTATGGCTACACCTTC	CASSIGTGTAYGYTF
TRBV5-1	-	TRBJ2-7	-	TGCGCCAGCAGCTTGGGGGGGAACCAAGTGGACGAGCAGTACTTC	CASSLGGNQVDEQYF
TRBV5-4	TRBD1	TRBJ1-2	once	TGTGCCAGCAGCCTGGGGGGACAGGGGATCTATGGCTACACCTTC	CASSLGGQGIYGYTF
TRBV7-2	TRBD2	TRBJ2-4	-	TGTGCCAGCAGCACACGGACTAGCGGGGGGGCTGCCAAAAACATTCAGTACTTC	CASSTRTSGGAAKNIQYF
TRBV3-1/TRBV3-2	-	TRBJ1-2	-	TGTGCCAGCAGCCAAGCGGGCAGAACCTATGGCTACACCTTC	CASSQAGRTYGYTF
TRBV16	-	TRBJ2-1	-	TGTGCCAGCAGCCAAGTCGGTGAGGAGCAGTTCTTC	CASSQVGEEQFF
TRBV29-1	-	TRBJ1-1	-	TGCAGCGTTGGGGGGGTGAGCACTGAAGCTTTCTTT	CSVGGVSTEAFF
TRBV7-2	TRBD1	TRBJ2-5	-	TGTGCCAGCAGCTTAGCCGGGACAGGGCAAGCGACCCAGTACTTC	CASSLAGTGQATQYF
TRBV4-1	-	TRBJ1-5	-	TGCGCCAGCAGCCAAGTATTGGGGTCAGGGAGCAATCAGCCCCAGCATTTT	CASSQVLGSGSNQPQHF
TRBV2	-	TRBJ2-1	once	TGTGCCAGCAGGGAGAACTCCTACAATGAGCAGTTCTTC	CASRENSYNEQFF
TRBV11-2	TRBD2	TRBJ2-7	-	TGTGCCAGCAGCTTAGGTAGCGGGGACACCTACGAGCAGTACTTC	CASSLGSGDTYEQYF
TRBV2	-	TRBJ1-1	-	TGTGCCAGCAGTAAGGGGGAGGGCACTGAAGCTTTCTTT	CASSKGEGTEAFF
TRBV28	-	TRBJ1-5	-	TGTGCCAGCAGTCCCTCTAATAGCAATCAGCCCCAGCATTTT	CASSPSNSNQPQHF
TRBV2	-	TRBJ2-7	-	TGTGCCAGCGTTCTGGGTTCCTACGAGCAGTACTTC	CASVLGSYEQYF
TRBV3-1/TRBV3-2	-	TRBJ1-2	-	TGTGCCAGCAGCCATACTCGAGGTGGGACATCCCTCGGGGATAACTATGGCTACACCTTC	CASSHTRGGTSLGDNYGYTF
TRBV4-2	-	TRBJ2-2	-	TGTGCCAGCAGCCGGGGCAGGGGAAACACCGGGGAGCTGTTTTTT	CASSRGRGNTGELFF
TRBV7-3	-	TRBJ2-2	-	TGTGCCAGCAGTTCCTCGGGAAGGGAGCTGTTTTTT	CASSSSGRELFF
TRBV5-4	-	TRBJ2-1	-	TGTGCCAGCAGCATTTCAGGGGTCCGTTACAATGAGCAGTTCTTC	CASSISGVRYNEQFF
TRBV5-1	-	TRBJ2-1	-	TGCGCCAGCAGCTTGGAGCGGGTCACCCTTTCCTACAATGAGCAGTTCTTC	CASSLERVTLSYNEQFF
TRBV6-2/TRBV6-3	-	TRBJ1-4	-	TGTGCCAGCAGTTACTCGCCGGACGACGCAACTAATGAAAAACTGTTTTTT	CASSYSPDDATNEKLFF
TRBV18	TRBD1	TRBJ1-2	-	TGTGCCAGCTCACCGACACTAAAAACACAGGGGAACTATGGCTACACCTTC	CASSPTLKTQGNYGYTF
TRBV23-1	-	TRBJ2-7	-	TGCGCCAGCGGATCGAGAGCCTACGAGCAGTACTTC	CASGSRAYEQYF
TRBV29-1	-	TRBJ2-7	-	TGCAGCGTTGAGCAGGGGGGGTACGAGCAGTACTTC	CSVEQGGYEQYF
TRBV9	TRBD1	TRBJ2-1	once	TGTGCCAGCAGCCACCGCCGGGACAGGGGCACCAATGAGCAGTTCTTC	CASSHRRDRGTNEQFF
TRBV16	-	TRBJ1-1	-	TGTGCCAGCAGCCAATCGGCAGGGATCACTGAAGCTTTCTTT	CASSQSAGITEAFF
TRBV18	-	TRBJ1-1	-	TGTGCCAGCTCCCTCGGCGGACCAAGGGCCACTGAAGCTTTCTTT	CASSLGGPRATEAFF
TRBV4-2	TRBD1	TRBJ2-2	once	TGTGCCAGCTCCGGGACAGGGGGAGCCGGGGAGCTGTTTTTT	CASSGTGGAGELFF
TRBV10-3	TRBD1	TRBJ2-7	-	TGTGCCATCAATAGGACAGGGGCCTCCTTCTCCTACGAGCAGTACTTC	CAINRTGASFSYEQYF
TRBV28	-	TRBJ2-1	once	TGTGCCAGCAGCCTGACTAGATCTGGGTACAATGAGCAGTTCTTC	CASSLTRSGYNEQFF
TRBV2	-	TRBJ1-6	-	TGTGCCAGCAGTGAAGTGGGAGACAGGCGAGATTCACCCCTCCACTTT	CASSEVGDRRDSPLHF
TRBV19	-	TRBJ2-1	-	TGTGCCAGTTCCAGAGACCACAGCTCCTACAATGAGCAGTTCTTC	CASSRDHSSYNEQFF
TRBV6-5	TRBD1	TRBJ1-2	-	TGTGCCAGCAGTTACATCCTCGGACAGGGGATTTATGGCTACACCTTC	CASSYILGQGIYGYTF
TRBV11-1	TRBD2	TRBJ2-2	-	TGTGCCAGCAGCCCGGGACTAGCGGGAGGGACCGGGGAGCTGTTTTTT	CASSPGLAGGTGELFF
TRBV7-2	-	TRBJ1-1	-	TGTGCCAGCAGCTTAGAAGGGATCGCTGAAGCTTTCTTT	CASSLEGIAEAFF
TRBV11-2	TRBD2	TRBJ2-7	few	TGTGCCAGCAGTCAACTAGCGGGAAGCTCCTACGAGCAGTACTTC	CASSQLAGSSYEQYF
TRBV2	-	TRBJ2-7	few	TGTGCCAGCACTCCGAATCCGACGGCCGCCTACGAGCAGTACTTC	CASTPNPTAAYEQYF
TRBV19	TRBD1	TRBJ1-5	-	TGTGCCAGTAGCGGGACAGGGGGCGGGCAGCCCCAGCATTTT	CASSGTGGGQPQHF
TRBV7-2	-	TRBJ2-5	-	TGTGCCAGCAGGGGGATGACAGCCTTGGCAGAGACCCAGTACTTC	CASRGMTALAETQYF
TRBV11-2	-	TRBJ2-7	few	TGTGCCAGCAGCTTACAGGGCCAGACAGTTTACGAGCAGTACTTC	CASSLQGQTVYEQYF